These 24 T cell receptor beta chains came from one sample sequenced in a study of blood T cell repertoires in COVID-19. The method was immunoSEQ multiplex PCR; TCRdb's version includes in-frame clones alone and lacks a portion of them. The table records about 200,000 clones, 80% to 90% of them present only once. The source material was peripheral blood. The receptor source for this set is a man aged 55-75 years with acute or convalescent COVID-19.

The chain has TRBV28 and TRBJ2-7, with TRBD1 matching over 7 bases. Germline CDR1 and CDR2: MDHEN and SYDVKM. The CDR3 length is 15 residues. J lost 0 bases, V lost 8 bases, and 10 bases had no gene match. The CDR3 loop reads CASPPGTATSYEQYF. The CDR3 bases are TGTGCCAGCCCCCCGGGGACAGCAACCTCCTACGAGCAGTACTTC.

The chain is built from TRBV7-9 and TRBJ1-4, with 11 positions matching TRBD1. With 4 bases clipped from V and 7 bases from J, the junction kept 8 bases outside the gene matches. Germline lookup yields CDR1 SEHNR and CDR2 FQNEAQ (reference sequence). CDR3 length: 16 amino acids. CDR3 coding DNA: TGTGCCAGCAGCTGGACAGGGGGCAGGGTTGGTGAAAAACTGTTTTTT. Encoded protein: CASSWTGGRVGEKLFF.

The chain links TRBV29-1 to TRBJ2-7, with TRBD2 matching over 7 bases. The CDR3 runs to 15 residues. J gave up 0 bases and V 7 bases, and 12 bases lay outside the gene matches. From germline, CDR1 is SQVTM and CDR2 ANQGSEA. CDR3 nucleotides: TGCAGCGCCCTCCGGGGCCCGGGAGGCTCCTACGAGCAGTACTTC. Residues: CSALRGPGGSYEQYF.

V is TRBV19 and J is TRBJ2-2, with 7 bases matching TRBD1. The germline gives CDR1 LNHDA, CDR2 SQIVND (reference sequence). The V gene end was trimmed by 2 bases and the J gene end by 5 bases; junction bases not matched to a gene: 2. This CDR3 is built from 14 residues. CDR3 nucleotide sequence: TGTGCCAGTAGTATAACAGGGGTAACCGGGGAGCTGTTTTTT. Its protein is CASSITGVTGELFF.

The chain uses TRBV6-5 and TRBJ2-6; no reliable D call. The V gene lost 2 bases and the J gene lost 5 bases, with 10 bases spanning the gap. There are 15 residues in the CDR3. Germline-derived CDR1 and CDR2 are MNHEY and SVGAGI. In DNA form, the CDR3 reads TGTGCCAGCAGTTACCAATCGAGGCGGGCCAACGTCCTGACTTTC. As protein: CASSYQSRRANVLTF.

The chain combines TRBV7-2 with TRBJ2-7; 7 bases agree with TRBD2. CDR3 length equals 15 residues. CDR1 is SGHTA, CDR2 FQGNSA, per germline. Trimming took 5 bases from V and 3 from J; bases not matched to a gene: 10. This chain's CDR3 is CASSVQAGSFYEQYF. CDR3 DNA sequence: TGTGCCAGCAGCGTTCAAGCGGGATCGTTCTACGAGCAGTACTTC.

The chain couples TRBV2 to TRBJ1-4; 7 bases agree with TRBD1. The J segment lost 8 bases and the V segment lost 5 bases, leaving 8 bases of the junction unmatched. The CDR3 loop spans 14 amino acids. CDR1 is SNHLY, CDR2 FYNNEI, per germline. The CDR3 sequence: CASSIGTEGEKLFF. CDR3 coding DNA: TGTGCCAGCAGTATTGGGACAGAGGGGGAAAAACTGTTTTTT. The variable domain in full, completed from reference TRBV2 and TRBJ1-4, reads EPEVTQTPSHQVTQMGQEVILRCVPISNHLYFYWYRQILGQKVEFLVSFYNNEISEKSEIFDDQFSVERPDGSNFTLKIRSTKLEDSAMYFCASSIGTEGEKLFFGSGTQLSVL.

The rearrangement links TRBV18 to TRBJ2-5; no firm D call. The germline CDR1 and CDR2 sequences are KGHSH and LQKENI. The CDR3 has 13 amino acids. The V gene lost 3 bases and the J gene lost 5 bases, with 10 bases spanning the gap. The CDR3 here is CASSPLFRETQYF. In nucleotides, the CDR3 is TGTGCCAGCTCACCTCTATTCCGGGAGACCCAGTACTTC. Full variable domain (missing parts from reference TRBV18 and TRBJ2-5): NAGVMQNPRHLVRRRGQEARLRCSPMKGHSHVYWYRQLPEEGLKFMVYLQKENIIDESGMPKERFSAEFPKEGPSILRIQQVVRGDSAAYFCASSPLFRETQYFGPGTRLLVL.

The rearrangement uses TRBV10-3 and TRBJ2-2; possibly TRBD1 for D (6 bases). V gave up 6 bases and J gave up 7 bases, with 12 bases separating them. From germline, CDR1 is ENHRY and CDR2 SYGVKD. CDR3 length: 13 amino acids. The CDR3 nucleotides are TGTGCCATCAGGGCCGAAGGGGGCGGGGAGCTGTTTTTT. Its translation is CAIRAEGGGELFF.

The rearrangement joins TRBV13 to TRBJ2-7; TRBD1 matches 7 bases. The CDR3 covers 13 residues. Germline CDR1 reads PRHDT; CDR2 reads FYEKMQ (reference sequence). With 5 bases clipped from V and 2 bases from J, the junction kept 3 bases outside the gene matches. The CDR3 nucleotides are TGTGCCAGCAGCCCGACAGGGACCTACGAGCAGTACTTC. This encodes CASSPTGTYEQYF.

This clone was counted between two and nine times. The chain recombines TRBV21-1 with TRBJ2-7; the table assigns TRBD2, which was not confirmed against the DNA. TRBV21-1 is a pseudogene. The CDR3 consists of 12 residues. CDR3 coding DNA: TGTGCCAGCAGCAGGGACTACTACGAGCAGTACTTC. Translated, it gives CASSRDYYEQYF.

The V and J genes are TRBV5-1 and TRBJ2-6; 8 bases agree with TRBD2. Germline loops: CDR1 SGHRS, CDR2 YFSETQ. The J segment lost 2 bases and the V segment lost 1 base, leaving 5 bases of the junction unmatched. The CDR3 has 17 amino acids. DNA for the CDR3: TGCGCCAGCAGCTTGAGTGGAGCGGGAGCTGGGGCCAACGTCCTGACTTTC. Protein product: CASSLSGAGAGANVLTF.

This clone was detected only once. CDR3 DNA sequence: TGTGCCAGCAGCCCGCGGTGGCGGGAGGTCGACGAGCAGTACTTC. Translating it yields CASSPRWREVDEQYF. The V and J genes are TRBV7-6 and TRBJ2-7; 8 bases align to TRBD2. CDR1 SGHVS and CDR2 FNYEAQ come from the germline V gene. Trimming took 5 bases from V and 5 from J; bases not matched to a gene: 11. The CDR3 runs to 15 residues.

The rearrangement links TRBV7-2 to TRBJ1-1, with D possibly being TRBD1 (6 bases). V was clipped by 5 bases and J by 5 bases, with 12 bases between them. The CDR3 totals 13 residues. Germline V lookup: CDR1 SGHTA, CDR2 FQGNSA. The DNA for the CDR3 is TGTGCCAGCAGCCTCAAAGGGGGAACTGAAGCTTTCTTT. Its protein is CASSLKGGTEAFF.

The table lists this clone with a count of one. The chain is built from TRBV7-2 and TRBJ2-2; TRBD2 matches 10 bases. CDR1 is SGHTA and CDR2 is FQGNSA in the germline V gene. The CDR3 spans 16 residues. Losses at the gene ends were 5 bases for V and 1 base for J; bases not matched to a gene: 4. The CDR3 reads CASSQIAGGNTGELFF. The CDR3 coding sequence is TGTGCCAGCAGCCAAATAGCGGGGGGGAACACCGGGGAGCTGTTTTTT.

V gene TRBV5-1 combines with J gene TRBJ2-3; 7 positions agree with TRBD2. The CDR3 is 12 residues long. Germline loops: CDR1 SGHRS, CDR2 YFSETQ. The J segment lost 10 bases and the V segment lost 2 bases, leaving 4 bases of the junction unmatched. The CDR3 nucleotides are TGCGCCAGCAGCTTTGGTAGCGGGTCGCAGTATTTT. It is translated as CASSFGSGSQYF.

The chain uses TRBV28 and TRBJ1-2; weak D call: TRBD1 (5 bases). Trimming removed 5 bases from V and 0 bases from J, with 10 bases in between. This CDR3 has 14 residues. CDR1 MDHEN and CDR2 SYDVKM come from the germline V gene. Here the CDR3 reads CASSAYRSNYGYTF. For the CDR3, the DNA is TGTGCCAGCAGTGCCTACAGGTCTAACTATGGCTACACCTTC.

The chain joins TRBV27 to TRBJ2-7; D not resolved. This CDR3 has 13 residues. Germline-derived CDR1 and CDR2 are MNHEY and SMNVEV (reference sequence). V lost 4 bases and J lost 5, with 12 bases in between. The CDR3 DNA reads TGTGCCAGCAGTTATACGGCCCGGGACGAGCAGTACTTC. Translation: CASSYTARDEQYF.

The rearrangement uses TRBV2 and TRBJ1-5; D remains ambiguous. This CDR3 region has 13 residues. Germline V gene lookup returns CDR1 SNHLY and CDR2 FYNNEI. V was clipped by 7 bases and J by 4 bases, with 11 bases between them. The CDR3 region has the DNA TGTGCCAGCATCTCAGGTTGGAATCAGCCCCAGCATTTT. It specifies CASISGWNQPQHF.

The CDR3 coding sequence is TGTGCCAGCAGTTCGTTAGCGGGAGGGCCCCGGGACGAGCAGTACTTC. Translating it yields CASSSLAGGPRDEQYF. This chain joins TRBV6-5 and TRBJ2-7, with TRBD2 matching over 11 bases. Germline V gene data show CDR1 as MNHEY and CDR2 as SVGAGI. The V gene end was trimmed by 4 bases and the J gene end by 5 bases; junction bases not matched to a gene: 10. The CDR3 runs 16 residues.

This sequence joins TRBV6-5 and TRBJ1-1; 8 bases align to TRBD1. The CDR3 spans 15 residues. Trimming removed 7 bases from V and 1 base from J; junction bases left unmatched: 8. Germline V CDR1 and CDR2: MNHEY, SVGAGI. Written as DNA, the CDR3 is TGTGCCAGCAACCAGGGGGCGAATAGGAACACTGAAGCTTTCTTT. Translated, it gives CASNQGANRNTEAFF.

This clone has a single count. This sequence joins TRBV5-1 and TRBJ1-1; D possibly corresponds to TRBD1 (6 bases). CDR3 length: 13 residues. Per germline, CDR1 SGHRS and CDR2 YFSETQ. Deletions cut 4 bases from V and 6 bases from J, with 13 bases between. This CDR3 is CASSPRGEAEAFF. The CDR3 bases are TGCGCCAGCAGCCCCAGGGGAGAGGCTGAAGCTTTCTTT.

The CDR3 bases are TGTGCCAGCAGCGTAGGTCCCCTGGCGGGGGCCAAAAACATTCAGTACTTC. Its translation: CASSVGPLAGAKNIQYF. The V gene is TRBV9, the J gene TRBJ2-4, with D maybe TRBD2 (6 bases). This CDR3 has 17 amino acids. From germline, CDR1 is SGDLS and CDR2 YYNGEE. Trimming cost V 0 bases and J 1 base, with 14 bases left between them.

CDR3 coding DNA: TGTGCCAGCAAACCGGGCTGGAGGTCCCGGGGTGGCGAGCAGTACTTC. Amino acids: CASKPGWRSRGGEQYF. The chain carries TRBV28 and TRBJ2-7; perhaps TRBD2 as D (5 bases). The V gene's germline CDR1 is MDHEN and CDR2 SYDVKM. The length of the CDR3 is 16 residues. The V and J ends lost 7 bases and 6 bases respectively, with 25 bases between them.